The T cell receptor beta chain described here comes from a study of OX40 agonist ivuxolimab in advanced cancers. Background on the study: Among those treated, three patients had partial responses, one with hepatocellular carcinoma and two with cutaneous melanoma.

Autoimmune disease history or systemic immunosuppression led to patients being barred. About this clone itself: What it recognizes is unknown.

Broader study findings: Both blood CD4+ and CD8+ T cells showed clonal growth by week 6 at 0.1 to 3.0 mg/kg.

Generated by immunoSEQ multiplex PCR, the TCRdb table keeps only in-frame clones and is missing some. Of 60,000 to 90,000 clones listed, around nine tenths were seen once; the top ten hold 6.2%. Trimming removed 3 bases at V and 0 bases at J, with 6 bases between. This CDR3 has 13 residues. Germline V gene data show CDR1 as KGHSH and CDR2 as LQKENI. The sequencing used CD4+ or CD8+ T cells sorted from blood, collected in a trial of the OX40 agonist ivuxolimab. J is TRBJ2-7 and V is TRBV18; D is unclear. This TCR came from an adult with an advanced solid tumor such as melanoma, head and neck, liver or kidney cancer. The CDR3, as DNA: TGTGCCAGCTCACCTGACCGCTCCTACGAGCAGTACTTC. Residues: CASSPDRSYEQYF. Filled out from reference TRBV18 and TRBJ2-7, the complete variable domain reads NAGVMQNPRHLVRRRGQEARLRCSPMKGHSHVYWYRQLPEEGLKFMVYLQKENIIDESGMPKERFSAEFPKEGPSILRIQQVVRGDSAAYFCASSPDRSYEQYFGPGTRLTVT.